This T cell receptor (beta chain) was sequenced during a study of PD-1 blockade in classical Hodgkin lymphoma. After autologous stem cell transplantation all patients relapsed, and prior brentuximab vedotin exposure differed between cohorts. Isolation of CD4+ T cells from thawed PBMCs was performed by magnetic negative selection. The method was immunoSEQ multiplex PCR; TCRdb's version includes in-frame clones alone and lacks a portion of them. The data show about 12,000 clones, 90% seen once. V lost 7 bases and J lost 3, with 7 bases in between. The CDR3 runs 11 residues. The germline V gene encodes CDR1 MNHNS and CDR2 SASEGT. This clone has only one observation.

The gene calls are TRBV6-1 and TRBJ2-7; D perhaps matches TRBD2 (6 bases). The sample consisted of CD4+ T cells from blood, taken at baseline. The source is a human donor with classical Hodgkin lymphoma. CDR3 coding DNA: TGTGCCAGCAAGCGGGTCTACGAGCAGTACTTC. It yields the protein CASKRVYEQYF.